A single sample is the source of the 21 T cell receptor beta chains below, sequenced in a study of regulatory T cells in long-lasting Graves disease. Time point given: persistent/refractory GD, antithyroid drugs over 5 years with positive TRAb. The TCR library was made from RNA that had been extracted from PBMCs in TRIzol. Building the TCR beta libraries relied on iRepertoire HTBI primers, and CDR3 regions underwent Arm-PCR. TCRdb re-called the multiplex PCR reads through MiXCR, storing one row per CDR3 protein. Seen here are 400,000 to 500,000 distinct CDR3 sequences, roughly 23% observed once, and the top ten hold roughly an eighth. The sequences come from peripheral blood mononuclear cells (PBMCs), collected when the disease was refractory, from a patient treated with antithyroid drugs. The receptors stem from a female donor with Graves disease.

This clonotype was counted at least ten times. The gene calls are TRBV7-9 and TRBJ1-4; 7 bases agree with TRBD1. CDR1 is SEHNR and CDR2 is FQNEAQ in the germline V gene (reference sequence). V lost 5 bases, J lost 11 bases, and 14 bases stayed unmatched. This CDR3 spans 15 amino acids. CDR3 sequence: CASSPPKEGADKLFF. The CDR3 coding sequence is TGTGCCAGCAGCCCCCCCAAGGAGGGGGCCGACAAACTGTTTTTT.

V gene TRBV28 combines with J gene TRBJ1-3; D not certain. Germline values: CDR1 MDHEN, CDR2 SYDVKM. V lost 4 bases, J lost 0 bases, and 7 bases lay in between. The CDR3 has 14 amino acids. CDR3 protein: CASSSSDSGNTIYF. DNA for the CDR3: TGTGCCAGCAGTTCCTCGGACTCTGGAAACACCATATATTTT.

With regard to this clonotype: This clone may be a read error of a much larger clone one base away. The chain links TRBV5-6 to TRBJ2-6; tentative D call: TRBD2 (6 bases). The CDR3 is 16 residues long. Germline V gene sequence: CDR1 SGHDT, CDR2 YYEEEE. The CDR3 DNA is TGTGCCAACAGCAGTGGCGGGGACTCTGGGGCCAACGTCCTGACTTTC. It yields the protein CANSSGGDSGANVLTF.

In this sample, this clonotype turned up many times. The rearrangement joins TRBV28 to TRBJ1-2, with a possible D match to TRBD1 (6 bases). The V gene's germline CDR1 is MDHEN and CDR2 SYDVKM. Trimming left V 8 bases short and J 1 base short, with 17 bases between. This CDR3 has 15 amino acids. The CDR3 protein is CASLNYRDFNYGYTF. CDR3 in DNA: TGTGCCAGCCTAAACTACAGGGACTTTAACTATGGCTACACCTTC.

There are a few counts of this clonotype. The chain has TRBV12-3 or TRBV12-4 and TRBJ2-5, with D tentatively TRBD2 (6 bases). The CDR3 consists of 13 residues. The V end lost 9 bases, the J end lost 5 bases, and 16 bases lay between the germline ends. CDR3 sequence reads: CASLMGGIETQYF. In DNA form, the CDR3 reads TGTGCCAGTCTAATGGGCGGGATTGAGACCCAGTACTTC.

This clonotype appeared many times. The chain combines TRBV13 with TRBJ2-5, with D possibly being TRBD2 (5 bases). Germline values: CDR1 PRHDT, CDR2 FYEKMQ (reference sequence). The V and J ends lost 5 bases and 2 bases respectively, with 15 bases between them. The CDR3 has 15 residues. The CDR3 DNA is TGTGCCAGCAGCGCATCCCCCCGGGATCAAGAGACCCAGTACTTC. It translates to CASSASPRDQETQYF.

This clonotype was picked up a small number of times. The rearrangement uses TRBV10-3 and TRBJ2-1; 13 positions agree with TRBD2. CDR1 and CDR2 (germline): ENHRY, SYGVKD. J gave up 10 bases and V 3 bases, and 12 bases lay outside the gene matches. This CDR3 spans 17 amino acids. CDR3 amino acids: CAISDPTGTSGIVEQFF. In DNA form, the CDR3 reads TGTGCCATCAGTGACCCGACCGGGACTAGCGGGATAGTCGAGCAGTTCTTC.

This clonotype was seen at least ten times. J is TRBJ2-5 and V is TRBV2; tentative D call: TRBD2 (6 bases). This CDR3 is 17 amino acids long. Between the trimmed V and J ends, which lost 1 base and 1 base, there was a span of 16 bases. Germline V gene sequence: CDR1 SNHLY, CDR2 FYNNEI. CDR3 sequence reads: CASSEVRTGRAQETQYF. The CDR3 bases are TGTGCCAGCAGTGAAGTTCGTACCGGGAGAGCCCAAGAGACCCAGTACTTC.

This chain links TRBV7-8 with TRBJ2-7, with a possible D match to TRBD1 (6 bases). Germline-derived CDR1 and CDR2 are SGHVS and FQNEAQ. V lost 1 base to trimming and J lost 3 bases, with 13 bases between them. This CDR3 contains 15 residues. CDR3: CASSLDSGVNYEQYF. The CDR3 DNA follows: TGTGCCAGCAGCTTAGACTCAGGGGTTAACTACGAGCAGTACTTC.

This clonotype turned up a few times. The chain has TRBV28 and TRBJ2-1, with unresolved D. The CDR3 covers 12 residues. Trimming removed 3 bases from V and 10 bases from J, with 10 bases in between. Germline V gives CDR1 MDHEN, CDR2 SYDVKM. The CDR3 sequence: CASSLGRGEQFF. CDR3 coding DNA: TGTGCCAGCAGTTTGGGCCGAGGAGAGCAGTTCTTC.

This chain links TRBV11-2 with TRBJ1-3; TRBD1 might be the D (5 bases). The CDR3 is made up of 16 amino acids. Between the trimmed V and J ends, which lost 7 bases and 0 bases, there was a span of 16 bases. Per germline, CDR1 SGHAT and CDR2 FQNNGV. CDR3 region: CASTTQVGVSGNTIYF. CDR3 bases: TGTGCCAGCACCACTCAGGTGGGGGTCTCTGGAAACACCATATATTTT.

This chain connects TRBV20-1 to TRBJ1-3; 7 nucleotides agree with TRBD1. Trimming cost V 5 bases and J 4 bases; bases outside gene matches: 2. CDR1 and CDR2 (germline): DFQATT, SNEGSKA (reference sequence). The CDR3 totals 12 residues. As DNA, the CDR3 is TGCAGTGCTGGGACAGCCGGAAACACCATATATTTT. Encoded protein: CSAGTAGNTIYF.

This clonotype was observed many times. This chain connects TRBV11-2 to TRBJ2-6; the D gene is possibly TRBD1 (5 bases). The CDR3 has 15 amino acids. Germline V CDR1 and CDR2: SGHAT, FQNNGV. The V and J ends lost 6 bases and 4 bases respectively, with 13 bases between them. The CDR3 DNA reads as TGTGCCAGCAGTTTACAAGGGGCCGGGGCCAACGTCCTGACTTTC. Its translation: CASSLQGAGANVLTF.

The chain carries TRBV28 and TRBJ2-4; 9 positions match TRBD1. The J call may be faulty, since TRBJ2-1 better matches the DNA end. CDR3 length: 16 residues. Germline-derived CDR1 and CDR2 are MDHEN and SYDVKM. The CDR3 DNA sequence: TGTGCCAGCAGCTCACAGGGGGCTATAACCTACAATGAGCAGTTCTTC. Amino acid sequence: CASSSQGAITYNEQFF.

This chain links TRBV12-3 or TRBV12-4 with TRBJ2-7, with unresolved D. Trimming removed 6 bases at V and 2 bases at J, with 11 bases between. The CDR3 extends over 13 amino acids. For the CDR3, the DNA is TGTGCCAGCAGCCCCACGGGCACCTACGAGCAGTACTTC. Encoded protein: CASSPTGTYEQYF.

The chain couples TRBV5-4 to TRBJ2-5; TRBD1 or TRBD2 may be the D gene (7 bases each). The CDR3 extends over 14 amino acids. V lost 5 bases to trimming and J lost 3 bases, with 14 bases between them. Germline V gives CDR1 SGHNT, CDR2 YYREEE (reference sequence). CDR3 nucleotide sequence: TGTGCCAGCAGGCCACAGGGGAGGGAAGAGACCCAGTACTTC. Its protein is CASRPQGREETQYF.

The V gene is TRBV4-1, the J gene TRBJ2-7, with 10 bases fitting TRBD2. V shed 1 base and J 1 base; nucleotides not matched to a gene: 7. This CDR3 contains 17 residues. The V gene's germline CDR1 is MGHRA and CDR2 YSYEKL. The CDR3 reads CASSQVTGLAASYEQYF. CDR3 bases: TGCGCCAGCAGCCAAGTAACCGGACTAGCGGCTTCCTACGAGCAGTACTTC.

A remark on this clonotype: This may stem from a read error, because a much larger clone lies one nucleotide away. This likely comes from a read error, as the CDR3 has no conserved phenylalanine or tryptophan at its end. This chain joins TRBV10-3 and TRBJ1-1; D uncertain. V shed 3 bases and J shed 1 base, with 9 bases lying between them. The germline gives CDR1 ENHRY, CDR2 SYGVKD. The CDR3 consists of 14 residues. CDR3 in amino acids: CAISDGVGNTEAFL. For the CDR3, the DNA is TGTGCCATCAGTGACGGGGTTGGGAACACTGAAGCTTTCCTT.

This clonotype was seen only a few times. As DNA, the CDR3 is TGTGCCAGCAGTTACGGCGGCAGGGAAAGAAACACCATATATTTT. Its protein is CASSYGGRERNTIYF. The chain recombines TRBV6-5 with TRBJ1-3; the D gene is possibly TRBD1 (5 bases). V was cut by 2 bases and J by 5 bases, with 13 bases left in between. In germline, CDR1 is MNHEY, CDR2 SVGAGI. The CDR3 runs 15 residues.

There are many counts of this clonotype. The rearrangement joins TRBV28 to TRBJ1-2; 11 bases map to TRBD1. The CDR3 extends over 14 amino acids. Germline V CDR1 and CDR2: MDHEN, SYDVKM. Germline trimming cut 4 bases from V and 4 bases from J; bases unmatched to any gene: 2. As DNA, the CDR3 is TGTGCCAGCAGTTGGACAGGGGGCTTCTATGGCTACACCTTC. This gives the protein CASSWTGGFYGYTF.

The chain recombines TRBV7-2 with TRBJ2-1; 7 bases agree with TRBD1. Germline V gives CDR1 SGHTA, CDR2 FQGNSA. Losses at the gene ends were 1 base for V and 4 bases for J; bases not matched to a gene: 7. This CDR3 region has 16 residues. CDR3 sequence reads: CASSLEPRGTYNEQFF. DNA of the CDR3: TGTGCCAGCAGCTTAGAGCCCAGGGGGACGTACAATGAGCAGTTCTTC. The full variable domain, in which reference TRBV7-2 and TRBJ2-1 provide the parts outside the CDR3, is GAGVSQSPSNKVTEKGKDVELRCDPISGHTALYWYRQSLGQGLEFLIYFQGNSAPDKSGLPSDRFSAERTGGSVSTLTIQRTQQEDSAVYLCASSLEPRGTYNEQFFGPGTRLTVL.